This TCR beta chain was found in a study of PD-L1 blockade in urothelial cancer. Time point of the sample: pretreatment peripheral blood. Assay: immunoSEQ multiplex PCR; the TCRdb copy retains only in-frame clones and omits some. The sample lists 90,000 to 100,000 clones, around 90% occurring once. Sequencing used PBMCs, obtained around atezolizumab (anti-PD-L1) treatment. This receptor was taken from a man in his 60s with urothelial cancer.

The CDR3 region is CASSFEAFRSPDSPLHF. CDR3 in DNA: TGTGCCAGCAGCTTTGAAGCTTTTCGGAGCCCTGATTCACCCCTCCACTTT. This chain joins TRBV5-4 and TRBJ1-6; D remains ambiguous. In germline, CDR1 is SGHNT, CDR2 YYREEE (reference sequence). The CDR3 is 17 residues long. V was pared by 2 bases and J by 8 bases, with 20 bases between.